This is a list of T cell receptor beta chains from one sample in a study of breast tumors, draining lymph nodes, adjacent tissues. TCRdb re-derived calls from the multiplex PCR reads in MiXCR, one entry per CDR3 protein. This table holds about 230,000 distinct CDR3 sequences, about 30% found once. Sequenced input: axillary lymph node tissue. These receptors all come from a female donor with breast cancer. Some clones in this sample may be carry-over from other donors' samples. CDR3s include the opening cysteine and the closing phenylalanine or tryptophan. Each record gives: J gene, clone size, D gene, V gene, CDR3 protein, CDR3 DNA. D genes are given only for firm matches. The size of a clone is reported for some rows only, either as once, few or many, or as a class for expanded clones.

J gene: TRBJ2-7; clone size: -; D gene: TRBD2; V gene: TRBV7-2; CDR3 protein: CASRPWTSSYEQYF; CDR3 DNA: TGTGCCAGCAGACCCTGGACTAGCTCCTACGAGCAGTACTTC
J gene: TRBJ2-7; clone size: -; D gene: TRBD1; V gene: TRBV5-6; CDR3 protein: CASSFGDRYYEQYF; CDR3 DNA: TGTGCCAGCAGCTTTGGGGACAGATACTACGAGCAGTACTTC
J gene: TRBJ1-2; clone size: many; D gene: -; V gene: TRBV18; CDR3 protein: CASSPDGYGYTF; CDR3 DNA: TGTGCCAGCTCTCCAGACGGCTATGGCTACACCTTC
J gene: TRBJ2-7; clone size: many; D gene: -; V gene: TRBV6-5; CDR3 protein: CASSYEASRYEQYF; CDR3 DNA: TGTGCCAGCAGTTATGAGGCTAGCAGGTACGAGCAGTACTTC
J gene: TRBJ2-1; clone size: many; D gene: -; V gene: TRBV20-1; CDR3 protein: CSASVGTINFEQFF; CDR3 DNA: TGCAGTGCTAGTGTCGGGACGATAAATTTTGAGCAGTTCTTC
J gene: TRBJ1-2; clone size: many; D gene: -; V gene: TRBV7-2; CDR3 protein: CASTPSGGPYGYTF; CDR3 DNA: TGTGCCAGCACCCCGTCGGGGGGACCCTATGGCTACACCTTC
J gene: TRBJ2-7; clone size: many; D gene: TRBD1; V gene: TRBV5-1; CDR3 protein: CASSLRGQGANEQYF; CDR3 DNA: TGCGCCAGCAGCTTGCGGGGACAGGGGGCGAACGAGCAGTACTTC
J gene: TRBJ1-5; clone size: many; D gene: -; V gene: TRBV5-1; CDR3 protein: CASSFRTGHQPQHF; CDR3 DNA: TGCGCCAGCAGCTTTAGGACGGGGCATCAGCCCCAGCATTTT
J gene: TRBJ2-6; clone size: -; D gene: -; V gene: TRBV19; CDR3 protein: CASSIPGLCSGANVLTF; CDR3 DNA: TGTGCCAGTAGTATCCCCGGGCTGTGCTCTGGGGCCAACGTCCTGACTTTC
J gene: TRBJ1-1; clone size: -; D gene: -; V gene: TRBV2; CDR3 protein: CASSEAFF; CDR3 DNA: TGTGCCAGCAGTGAAGCTTTCTTT
J gene: TRBJ1-5; clone size: many; D gene: -; V gene: TRBV19; CDR3 protein: CASSIPLDRTNQPQHF; CDR3 DNA: TGTGCCAGTAGTATCCCACTAGACAGGACCAATCAGCCCCAGCATTTT
J gene: TRBJ2-3; clone size: -; D gene: TRBD2; V gene: TRBV20-1; CDR3 protein: CSASSGSTAATQYF; CDR3 DNA: TGCAGTGCTAGTAGCGGGTCCACGGCAGCTACGCAGTATTTT